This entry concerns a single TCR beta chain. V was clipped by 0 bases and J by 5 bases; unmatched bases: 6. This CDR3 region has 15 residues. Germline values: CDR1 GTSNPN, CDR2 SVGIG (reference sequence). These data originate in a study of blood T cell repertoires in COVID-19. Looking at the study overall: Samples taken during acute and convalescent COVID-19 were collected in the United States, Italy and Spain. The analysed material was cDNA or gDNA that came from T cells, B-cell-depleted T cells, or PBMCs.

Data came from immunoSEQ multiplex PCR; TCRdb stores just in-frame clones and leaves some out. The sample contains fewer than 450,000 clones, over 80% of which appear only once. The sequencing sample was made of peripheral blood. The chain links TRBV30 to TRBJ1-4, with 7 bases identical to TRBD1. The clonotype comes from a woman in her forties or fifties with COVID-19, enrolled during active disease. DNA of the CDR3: TGTGCCTGGAGTGTAGGGGGCTGGGGAAATGAAAAACTGTTTTTT. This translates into CAWSVGGWGNEKLFF.